This TCR beta chain was sequenced during a study of CD8 T cells in ankylosing spondylitis. Overall study findings and caveats: What seemed typical of ankylosing spondylitis blood was a TCR beta motif built from about eight highly homologous variants.

Each CDR3 protein gets one entry after TCRdb re-called the 5' RACE reads with MiXCR. This table holds around 450,000 distinct CDR3 sequences, about 24% found once. The table lists this clonotype with a few counts. Its antigen is unknown. CDR3 length: 13 residues. From germline, CDR1 is SEHNR and CDR2 FQNEAQ (reference sequence). The V end lost 5 bases, the J end lost 8 bases, and 14 bases lay between the germline ends. This chain connects TRBV7-9 to TRBJ2-3, with D maybe TRBD1 (6 bases). The source of this sequence is a male donor with ankylosing spondylitis. Sequenced material: blood, either unsorted or a sorted T cell fraction (not recorded which). CDR3 DNA: TGTGCCAGCAGCGTCACAGGGCTAGGTACGCAGTATTTT. Translation: CASSVTGLGTQYF.